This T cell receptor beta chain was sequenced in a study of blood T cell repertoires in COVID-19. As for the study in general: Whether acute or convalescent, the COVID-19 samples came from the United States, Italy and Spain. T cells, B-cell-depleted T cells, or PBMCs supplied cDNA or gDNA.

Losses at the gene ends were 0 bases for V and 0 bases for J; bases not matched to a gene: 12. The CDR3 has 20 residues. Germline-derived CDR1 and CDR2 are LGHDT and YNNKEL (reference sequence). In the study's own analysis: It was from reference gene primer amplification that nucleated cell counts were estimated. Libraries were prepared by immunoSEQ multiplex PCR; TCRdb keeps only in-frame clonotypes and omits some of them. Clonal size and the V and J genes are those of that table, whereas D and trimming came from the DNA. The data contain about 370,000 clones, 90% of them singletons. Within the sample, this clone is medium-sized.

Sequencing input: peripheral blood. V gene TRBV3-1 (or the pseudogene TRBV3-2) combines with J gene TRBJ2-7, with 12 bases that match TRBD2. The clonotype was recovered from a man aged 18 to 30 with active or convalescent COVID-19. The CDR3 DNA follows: TGTGCCAGCAGCCAAGATATAGGTTGGACTAGCGGGACAAGCTCCTACGAGCAGTACTTC. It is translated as CASSQDIGWTSGTSSYEQYF.